These T cell receptor beta chains were read from a single sample in a study of blood T cell repertoires in COVID-19. Libraries were prepared by immunoSEQ multiplex PCR; TCRdb keeps only in-frame clonotypes and omits some of them. The repertoire holds about 480,000 clones, with 88% as singletons. The specimen was PBMCs or T cells enriched from blood (not recorded which). All receptors derive from a woman aged 40 to 50 who had recovered from COVID-19. The CDR3 runs from the conserved cysteine through the conserved F or W. Each record gives: J gene, clone size, D gene, V gene, CDR3 protein, CDR3 DNA. A D gene is named only where the DNA matches it firmly. Size values are once, few and many counts, or a class for expanded clones, and some rows have none.

TRBJ2-3,-,-,TRBV20-1,CSASPTKGTSTDTQYF,TGCAGTGCTAGTCCAACCAAGGGGACTAGCACAGATACGCAGTATTTT
TRBJ1-2,-,TRBD1,TRBV6-2/TRBV6-3,CASTPGQSYGYTF,TGTGCCAGCACCCCGGGACAGTCCTATGGCTACACCTTC
TRBJ2-7,-,-,TRBV6-5,CASSYSSPGSSYEQYF,TGTGCCAGCAGTTACTCATCTCCCGGTAGCTCCTACGAGCAGTACTTC
TRBJ2-7,-,TRBD2,TRBV27,CASRTLGGGKSSYEQYF,TGTGCCAGCAGGACCCTCGGGGGGGGGAAAAGCTCCTACGAGCAGTACTTC
TRBJ2-7,-,TRBD2,TRBV4-3,CASSQEVFGLAGSYEQYF,TGCGCCAGCAGCCAAGAGGTTTTCGGACTAGCGGGATCCTACGAGCAGTACTTC
TRBJ1-1,-,-,TRBV3-1/TRBV3-2,CASSPPEDMNTEAFF,TGTGCCAGCAGCCCCCCTGAGGACATGAACACTGAAGCTTTCTTT
TRBJ2-1,-,TRBD2,TRBV6-1,CASSEERTSGRGHEQFF,TGTGCCAGCAGTGAAGAAAGGACTAGCGGGAGGGGCCATGAGCAGTTCTTC
TRBJ2-7,few,TRBD2,TRBV19,CASSLRTSGRVGEQYF,TGTGCCAGTAGTCTACGGACTAGCGGGAGGGTAGGCGAGCAGTACTTC
TRBJ1-6,-,TRBD1,TRBV27,CASKLGQGNSPLHF,TGTGCCAGCAAACTGGGACAGGGAAATTCACCCCTCCACTTT
TRBJ2-5,-,TRBD1,TRBV7-8,CASSGDRGRRETQYF,TGTGCCAGCAGCGGGGACAGGGGGCGTCGAGAGACCCAGTACTTC
TRBJ2-7,-,-,TRBV9,CASSVASTRTYEQYF,TGTGCCAGCAGCGTAGCTTCTACGCGAACCTACGAGCAGTACTTC
TRBJ1-2,-,-,TRBV6-5,CASSYRIQGLGRGYTF,TGTGCCAGCAGTTACCGGATACAGGGTTTAGGTCGGGGCTACACCTTC
TRBJ2-7,-,TRBD2,TRBV29-1,CSVVGTSYEQYF,TGCAGCGTTGTAGGGACTAGCTACGAGCAGTACTTC
TRBJ1-1,-,-,TRBV5-1,CASSLGRDGNTEAFF,TGCGCCAGCAGCTTGGGCAGGGATGGGAACACTGAAGCTTTCTTT
TRBJ1-1,-,TRBD1,TRBV19,CASRRQGTGGVDTEAFF,TGTGCCAGTAGGAGACAGGGTACGGGCGGTGTGGACACTGAAGCTTTCTTT
TRBJ2-7,-,TRBD2,TRBV30,CAWSVLAGDYEQYF,TGTGCCTGGAGTGTACTAGCGGGGGACTACGAGCAGTACTTC
TRBJ2-5,-,-,TRBV4-3,CASSQVGRIQETQYF,TGCGCCAGCAGCCAAGTTGGGAGGATTCAAGAGACCCAGTACTTC
TRBJ2-7,-,TRBD1,TRBV12-3/TRBV12-4,CASRRDRGEQYF,TGTGCCAGCAGACGAGACAGGGGTGAGCAGTACTTC
TRBJ2-5,-,-,TRBV10-3,CAITDPGHKETQYF,TGTGCCATCACCGACCCGGGACACAAAGAGACCCAGTACTTC
TRBJ2-7,-,TRBD1,TRBV23-1,CASSHWDRGSDEQYF,TGCGCCAGCAGTCACTGGGACAGGGGATCTGACGAGCAGTACTTC
TRBJ2-3,-,TRBD1,TRBV5-4,CASSFDREDTQYF,TGTGCCAGCAGCTTTGACAGGGAGGATACGCAGTATTTT
TRBJ1-3,-,TRBD1,TRBV19,CASSIGQGTSSGNTIYF,TGTGCCAGTAGTATCGGACAGGGAACATCCTCTGGAAACACCATATATTTT
TRBJ1-6,-,TRBD1,TRBV3-1/TRBV3-2,CASSQTGTSPLHF,TGTGCCAGCAGCCAGACAGGGACTTCACCCCTCCACTTT
TRBJ2-1,-,TRBD2,TRBV29-1,CSVSLVGLAGVINEQFF,TGCAGCGTGTCGCTGGTCGGGTTAGCGGGAGTAATCAATGAGCAGTTCTTC
TRBJ1-2,-,-,TRBV20-1,CSARGDYGYTF,TGCAGTGCTAGAGGCGACTATGGCTACACCTTC
TRBJ2-1,-,TRBD2,TRBV5-6,CASSLELAGVNEQFF,TGTGCCAGCAGCTTGGAACTAGCGGGAGTTAATGAGCAGTTCTTC
TRBJ1-3,-,-,TRBV18,CASSPRTGVGNTIYF,TGTGCCAGCTCACCCCGAACAGGAGTTGGAAACACCATATATTTT
TRBJ1-1,-,TRBD1,TRBV7-9,CASSPDRGLAEAFF,TGTGCCAGCAGCCCTGACAGGGGGCTTGCTGAAGCTTTCTTT
TRBJ1-1,once,-,TRBV7-2,CASSLEGGRATEAFF,TGTGCCAGCAGCTTAGAGGGGGGGAGAGCGACTGAAGCTTTCTTT
TRBJ1-2,-,TRBD1,TRBV10-2,CASSRTDREGDGYTF,TGCGCCAGCAGTAGAACGGACAGGGAGGGTGATGGCTACACCTTC
TRBJ2-1,-,TRBD2,TRBV4-3,CASSQEGGQREDEQFF,TGCGCCAGCAGCCAAGAAGGAGGTCAGCGGGAGGATGAGCAGTTCTTC
TRBJ1-2,-,-,TRBV7-9,CASSSAGHGYTF,TGTGCCAGCAGCTCGGCAGGGCATGGCTACACCTTC
TRBJ2-7,few,-,TRBV19,CASSSVEAPTYEQYF,TGTGCCAGTAGTTCGGTTGAGGCCCCTACCTACGAGCAGTACTTC
TRBJ1-1,-,-,TRBV29-1,CSVVGLGVTEAFF,TGCAGCGTTGTAGGACTTGGGGTCACTGAAGCTTTCTTT
TRBJ2-4,once,-,TRBV4-2,CASSQGGDLDIQYF,TGTGCCAGCAGCCAAGGGGGGGACCTTGACATTCAGTACTTC
TRBJ2-3,-,TRBD2,TRBV4-3,CASSQDQAGADTQYF,TGCGCCAGCAGCCAAGATCAGGCGGGAGCTGATACGCAGTATTTT
TRBJ2-3,-,-,TRBV19,CASSMVGGSLTDTQYF,TGTGCCAGTAGTATGGTGGGGGGATCCCTCACAGATACGCAGTATTTT
TRBJ1-2,-,TRBD1,TRBV6-2/TRBV6-3,CASSRTGDYGYTF,TGTGCCAGCAGTAGGACAGGAGATTATGGCTACACCTTC
TRBJ1-2,-,TRBD1,TRBV5-1,CASSLNRGLYGYTF,TGCGCCAGCAGCTTGAACAGGGGACTCTATGGCTACACCTTC
TRBJ2-1,once,TRBD2,TRBV7-2,CASSFRALAGSRNEQFF,TGTGCCAGCAGCTTTCGGGCACTAGCGGGGTCTAGGAATGAGCAGTTCTTC
TRBJ2-2,-,TRBD2,TRBV10-1,CASSDRLAADTGELFF,TGCGCCAGCAGTGACCGTCTAGCGGCCGACACCGGGGAGCTGTTTTTT
TRBJ2-7,-,-,TRBV18,CASSPATGLYEQYF,TGTGCCAGCTCACCAGCTACAGGGTTGTATGAGCAGTACTTC
TRBJ1-1,-,TRBD1,TRBV5-1,CASSSGTGWAEAFF,TGCGCCAGCAGCTCCGGGACAGGGTGGGCTGAAGCTTTCTTT
TRBJ1-1,-,TRBD1,TRBV5-1,CASSLVPRQGEMYTEAFF,TGCGCCAGCAGCTTGGTCCCCAGACAGGGGGAAATGTACACTGAAGCTTTCTTT
TRBJ2-7,-,TRBD2,TRBV27,CASRRTSSYEQYF,TGTGCCAGCAGGCGGACTAGCTCCTACGAGCAGTACTTC
TRBJ2-3,-,-,TRBV2,CASSERTSTDTQYF,TGTGCCAGCAGTGAGCGAACTAGCACAGATACGCAGTATTTT
TRBJ2-7,once,-,TRBV18,CASSPPWGDEQYF,TGTGCCAGCTCACCACCGTGGGGCGACGAGCAGTACTTC
TRBJ1-1,-,-,TRBV12-3/TRBV12-4,CASTLGGTEAFF,TGTGCCAGCACCTTAGGGGGCACTGAAGCTTTCTTT
TRBJ1-3,-,-,TRBV7-6,CASSLVNSAGSGNTIYF,TGTGCCAGCAGCTTAGTTAATTCCGCCGGCTCTGGAAACACCATATATTTT
TRBJ1-3,-,TRBD1,TRBV3-1/TRBV3-2,CASSDRAGNTIYF,TGTGCCAGCAGCGACAGGGCTGGAAACACCATATATTTT
TRBJ2-7,few,TRBD1,TRBV18,CASSTTRGDRVSSEQYF,TGTGCCAGCTCCACTACTCGAGGGGACAGAGTTAGCTCAGAGCAGTACTTC
TRBJ1-2,-,-,TRBV19,CASSIDPLAGRTGYGYTF,TGTGCCAGTAGTATAGATCCCCTTGCGGGCAGGACCGGCTATGGCTACACCTTC
TRBJ2-1,-,TRBD2,TRBV4-3,CASSGSGLAGAGQFF,TGCGCCAGCAGCGGGTCGGGACTAGCGGGAGCTGGGCAGTTCTTC